This TCR beta chain was captured by sequencing in a study of post-analysis software for immune sequencing data. Whole-study context: Recorded subtypes: relapsing-remitting, secondary progressive, progressive-relapsing; some patients unannotated.

Study results and limitations: Four to six TRBV segments were more frequent in patients than controls; TRBV5-6, TRBV5-1 and TRBV20-1 belonged to this group. F measure showed strong co-clustering of same-batch samples. Significantly lower normalized Chao1 diversity was found in patients with multiple sclerosis relative to controls.

Sequencing libraries made from TCR beta cDNA carried unique molecular identifiers. Each CDR3 protein is one row after TCRdb ran MiXCR on the PCR reads. This repertoire shows fewer than 600,000 distinct CDR3 sequences, 40% to 55% found once; its top ten account for roughly an eighth. The CDR3 length is 14 residues. Germline V lookup: CDR1 SQVTM, CDR2 ANQGSEA. V was clipped by 6 bases and J by 2 bases, with 16 bases between them. This clonotype was seen a few times. Its cognate antigen is unknown. The J gene is TRBJ1-1, the V gene TRBV29-1, with D tentatively TRBD1 (6 bases). The specimen sequenced was blood. This sequence was found in a girl between 5 and 17 years old with multiple sclerosis. DNA of the CDR3: TGCAGCGTCAGGACAGCGAGGGGAAACACTGAAGCTTTCTTT. The encoded protein is CSVRTARGNTEAFF.